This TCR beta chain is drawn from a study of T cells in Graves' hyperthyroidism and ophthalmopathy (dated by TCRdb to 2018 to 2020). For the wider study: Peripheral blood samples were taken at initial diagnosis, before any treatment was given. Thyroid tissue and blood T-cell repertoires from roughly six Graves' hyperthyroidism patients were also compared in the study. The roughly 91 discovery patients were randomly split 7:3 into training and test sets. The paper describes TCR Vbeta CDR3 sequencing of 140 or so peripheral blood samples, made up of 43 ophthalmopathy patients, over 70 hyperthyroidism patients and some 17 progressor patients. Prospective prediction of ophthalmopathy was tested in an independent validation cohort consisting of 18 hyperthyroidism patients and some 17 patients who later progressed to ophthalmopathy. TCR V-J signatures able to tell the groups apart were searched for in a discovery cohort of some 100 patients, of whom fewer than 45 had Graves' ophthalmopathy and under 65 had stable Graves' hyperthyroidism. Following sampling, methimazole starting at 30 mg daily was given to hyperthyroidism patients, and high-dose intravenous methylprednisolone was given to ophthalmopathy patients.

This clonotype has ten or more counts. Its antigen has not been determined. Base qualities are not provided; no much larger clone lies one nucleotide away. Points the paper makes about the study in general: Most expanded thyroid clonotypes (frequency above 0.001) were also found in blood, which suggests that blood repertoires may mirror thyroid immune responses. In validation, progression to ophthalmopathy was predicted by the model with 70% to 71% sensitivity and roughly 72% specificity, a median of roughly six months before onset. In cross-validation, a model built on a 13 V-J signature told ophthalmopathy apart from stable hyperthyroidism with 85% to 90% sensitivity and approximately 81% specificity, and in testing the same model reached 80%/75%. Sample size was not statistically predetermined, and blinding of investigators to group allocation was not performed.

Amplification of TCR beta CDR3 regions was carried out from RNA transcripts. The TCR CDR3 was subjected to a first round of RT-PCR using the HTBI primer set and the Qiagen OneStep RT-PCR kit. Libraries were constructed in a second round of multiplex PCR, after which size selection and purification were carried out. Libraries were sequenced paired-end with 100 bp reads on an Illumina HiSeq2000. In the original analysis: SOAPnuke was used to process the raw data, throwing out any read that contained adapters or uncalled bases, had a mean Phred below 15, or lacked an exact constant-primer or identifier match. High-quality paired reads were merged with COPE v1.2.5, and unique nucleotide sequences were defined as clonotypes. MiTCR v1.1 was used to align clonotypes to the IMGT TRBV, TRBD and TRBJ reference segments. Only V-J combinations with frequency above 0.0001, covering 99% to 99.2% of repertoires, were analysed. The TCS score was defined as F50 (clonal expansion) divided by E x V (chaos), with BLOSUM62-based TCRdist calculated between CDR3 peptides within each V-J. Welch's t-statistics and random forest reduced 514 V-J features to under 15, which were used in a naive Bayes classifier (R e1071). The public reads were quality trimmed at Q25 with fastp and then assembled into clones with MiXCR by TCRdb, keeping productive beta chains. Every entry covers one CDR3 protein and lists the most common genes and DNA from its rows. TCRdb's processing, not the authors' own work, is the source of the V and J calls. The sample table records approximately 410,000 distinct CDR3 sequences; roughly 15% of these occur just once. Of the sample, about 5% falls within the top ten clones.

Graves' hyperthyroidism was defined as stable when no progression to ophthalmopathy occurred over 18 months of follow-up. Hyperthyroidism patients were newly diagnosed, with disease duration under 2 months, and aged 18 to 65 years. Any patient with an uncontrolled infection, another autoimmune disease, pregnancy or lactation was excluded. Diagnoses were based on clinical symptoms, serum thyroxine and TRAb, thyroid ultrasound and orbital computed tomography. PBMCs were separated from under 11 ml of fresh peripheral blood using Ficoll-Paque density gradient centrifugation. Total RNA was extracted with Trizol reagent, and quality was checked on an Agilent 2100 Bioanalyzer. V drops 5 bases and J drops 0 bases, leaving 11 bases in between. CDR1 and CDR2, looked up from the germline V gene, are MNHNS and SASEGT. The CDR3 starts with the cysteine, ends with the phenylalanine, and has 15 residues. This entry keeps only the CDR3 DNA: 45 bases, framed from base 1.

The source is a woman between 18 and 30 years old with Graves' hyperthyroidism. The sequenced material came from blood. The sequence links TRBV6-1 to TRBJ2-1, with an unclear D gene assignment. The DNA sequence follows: TGTGCCAGCAGTATCAAGGGCGGCTCCTACAATGAGCAGTTCTTC. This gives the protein CASSIKGGSYNEQFF.